This TCR beta chain appears in the sequencing data of a study of blood T cells in healthy people across ages. With a J-beta primer mix and a sample-barcoded 5' primer, a second PCR ran about 7 to 12 cycles. TCRdb passed the 5' RACE reads through MiXCR, listing each CDR3 protein once. The sample contains roughly 790,000 distinct CDR3 sequences, around 40% of which appear only once. This clonotype was observed a handful of times. Trimming removed 4 bases at V and 13 bases at J, with 17 bases between. The CDR3 extends over 13 amino acids. Germline values: CDR1 PRHDT, CDR2 FYEKMQ (reference sequence). What was sequenced was blood. The receptor was isolated from a woman aged 55-70 years in good health. The chain couples TRBV13 to TRBJ2-4, with D possibly TRBD2 on 5 matching bases. CDR3 in amino acids: CASSSYTPGEQYF. DNA for the CDR3: TGTGCCAGCAGCTCCTATACTCCTGGGGAGCAGTACTTC.